These 4 T cell receptor beta chains were all obtained from the same sample, sequenced in a study of T-cell memory formation after mild COVID-19. TCRdb called the 5' RACE reads again in MiXCR, with one record for every CDR3 protein. This sample has about 150,000 distinct CDR3 sequences, with approximately 25% found just once. Sequenced sample: PBMCs or a T cell subset sorted from them (not recorded which). All receptors derive from an adult woman who had mild COVID-19 (a few samples of this study predate the infection). Cell type and time point are not known.

The chain links TRBV7-9 to TRBJ2-7; D remains ambiguous. V was pared by 4 bases and J by 2 bases, with 12 bases between. Germline V lookup: CDR1 SEHNR, CDR2 FQNEAQ (reference sequence). This CDR3 region has 14 residues. The CDR3 here is CASSSDLSAYEQYF. For the CDR3, the DNA is TGTGCCAGCAGCTCGGACCTCTCAGCCTACGAGCAGTACTTC.

This clonotype appeared a few times. The chain's CDR3 is CASSLARGGYTF. The CDR3 DNA reads TGTGCCAGCAGCTTGGCGAGGGGAGGCTACACCTTC. The chain recombines TRBV5-6 with TRBJ1-2; D is possibly TRBD1 (5 bases). Germline assignment: CDR1 SGHDT and CDR2 YYEEEE. The CDR3 sequence is 12 residues long. The germline V and J ends were trimmed by 0 bases and 8 bases, with 8 bases remaining between them. Together with reference TRBV5-6 and TRBJ1-2, the CDR3 gives the full variable domain: DAGVTQSPTHLIKTRGQQVTLRCSPKSGHDTVSWYQQALGQGPQFIFQYYEEEERQRGNFPDRFSGHQFPNYSSELNVNALLLGDSALYLCASSLARGGYTFGSGTRLTVV.

A few counts support this clonotype. The chain is built from TRBV2 and TRBJ2-7; D gene unclear. CDR3 size: 12 residues. Between the trimmed V and J ends, which lost 8 bases and 1 base, there was a span of 9 bases. Per germline, CDR1 SNHLY and CDR2 FYNNEI. The CDR3 spells CASFTVSYEQYF. In nucleotides, the CDR3 is TGTGCCAGCTTTACAGTGTCCTACGAGCAGTACTTC. Full variable domain (missing parts from reference TRBV2 and TRBJ2-7): EPEVTQTPSHQVTQMGQEVILRCVPISNHLYFYWYRQILGQKVEFLVSFYNNEISEKSEIFDDQFSVERPDGSNFTLKIRSTKLEDSAMYFCASFTVSYEQYFGPGTRLTVT.

The chain carries TRBV4-1 and TRBJ2-1, with TRBD2 identical over 8 bases. Trimming cost V 0 bases and J 8 bases; bases outside gene matches: 3. Germline loops: CDR1 MGHRA, CDR2 YSYEKL. CDR3 length: 14 amino acids. This chain's CDR3 is CASSQDAGGDEQFF. The DNA of the CDR3 is TGCGCCAGCAGCCAAGATGCGGGAGGTGATGAGCAGTTCTTC.